A single sample gave rise to the 27 T cell receptor beta chains below, sequenced in a study of cytomegalovirus exposure and HLA in healthy donors. With 60 Vbeta and 13 Jbeta primers, the PCR was carried out. Sequencing used immunoSEQ multiplex PCR; TCRdb keeps in-frame clones, though not all of them. The sample lists some 150,000 clones; 78% were seen once. The sample consisted of PBMCs. The source of these receptors is a male donor in good health and CMV-seronegative.

The V call is TRBV4-3, the J call TRBJ1-2; D ambiguous. V lost 1 base and J 0 bases, leaving 9 bases between the germline ends. Germline V CDR1 and CDR2: LGHNA, YSLEER. The CDR3 has 15 amino acids. The CDR3 sequence is CASSQVWAANYGYTF. The CDR3 bases are TGCGCCAGCAGCCAAGTGTGGGCCGCTAACTATGGCTACACCTTC.

The chain joins TRBV5-8 to TRBJ1-2; a possible D gene is TRBD1 (5 bases). The V gene lost 0 bases and the J gene lost 7 bases, with 10 bases spanning the gap. The germline gives CDR1 SGHTS, CDR2 YDEGEE. This CDR3 spans 13 amino acids. In DNA, the CDR3 is TGTGCCAGCAGCTTGGATCCAGGGCTTGGCTACACCTTC. Translating it yields CASSLDPGLGYTF.

This clone has just one count. The genes are TRBV7-9 and TRBJ2-3; TRBD2 matches at 11 bases. The CDR3 has 14 amino acids. The J segment lost 8 bases and the V segment lost 5 bases, leaving 6 bases of the junction unmatched. CDR1 is SEHNR, CDR2 FQNEAQ, per germline (reference sequence). CDR3 in DNA: TGTGCCAGCAGCCCCGGGACTAGCGGTTCTACGCAGTATTTT. Protein product: CASSPGTSGSTQYF.

The chain couples TRBV6-5 to TRBJ1-5; TRBD1 aligns across 7 bases. The CDR3 extends over 14 amino acids. Germline assignment: CDR1 MNHEY and CDR2 SVGAGI. V lost 5 bases and J lost 4; bases outside the gene matches: 5. In DNA form, the CDR3 reads TGTGCCAGCAGTCAGGGACAGAGGAATCAGCCCCAGCATTTT. This encodes CASSQGQRNQPQHF.

CDR3 region: CASSSASGGPSTDTQYF. CDR3 nucleotide sequence: TGTGCCAGCAGCTCAGCTAGCGGGGGGCCGAGCACAGATACGCAGTATTTT. The rearrangement uses TRBV7-2 and TRBJ2-3; 11 bases align to TRBD2. J gave up 0 bases and V 4 bases, and 6 bases lay outside the gene matches. The CDR3 is made up of 17 amino acids. Germline V gives CDR1 SGHTA, CDR2 FQGNSA.

A single count supports this clone. The genes are TRBV5-4 and TRBJ2-3; no reliable D call. With 4 bases removed from V and 0 bases from J, the gap between germline ends came to 3 bases. There are 12 residues in the CDR3. CDR1 SGHNT and CDR2 YYREEE come from the germline V gene (reference sequence). The CDR3 sequence is CASSVSTDTQYF. The CDR3 region has the DNA TGTGCCAGCAGCGTAAGCACAGATACGCAGTATTTT.

The chain employs TRBV10-1 and TRBJ2-7; 14 nucleotides match TRBD2. The CDR3 has 14 residues. V lost 2 bases and J lost 6; bases outside the gene matches: 0. The V gene's germline CDR1 is WNHNN and CDR2 SYGVQD (reference sequence). CDR3: CASSEGTSGSEQYF. The CDR3 DNA reads TGCGCCAGCAGTGAGGGGACTAGCGGGAGCGAGCAGTACTTC.

The chain joins TRBV4-2 to TRBJ1-2; D remains ambiguous. Germline CDR1 is LGHNA and CDR2 is YNFKEQ. The CDR3 has 14 amino acids. V was pared by 0 bases and J by 7 bases, with 12 bases between. CDR3 region: CASSQETRGFGYTF. The CDR3 DNA sequence: TGTGCCAGCAGCCAAGAAACACGAGGCTTTGGCTACACCTTC.

This clone was seen once. The chain links TRBV7-6 to TRBJ2-1; 12 bases agree with TRBD2. The germline V gene has CDR1 SGHVS and CDR2 FNYEAQ. This CDR3 spans 17 amino acids. V lost 4 bases, J lost 7 bases, and 11 bases stayed unmatched. CDR3 sequence reads: CASSYRTSGMGVNEQFF. The CDR3 region has the DNA TGTGCCAGCAGCTATCGGACTAGCGGGATGGGGGTGAATGAGCAGTTCTTC.

V and J are TRBV4-3 and TRBJ2-7; TRBD1 agrees at 8 bases. This CDR3 has 14 amino acids. Trimming took 4 bases from V and 3 from J; bases not matched to a gene: 5. The germline CDR1 and CDR2 sequences are LGHNA and YSLEER. The CDR3 coding sequence is TGCGCCAGCAGCCGGGACAGGTTTAACTACGAGCAGTACTTC. This encodes CASSRDRFNYEQYF.

The CDR3: CASSTNPGGLGSPLHF. CDR3 coding DNA: TGTGCCAGCAGCACTAATCCCGGGGGGCTGGGATCACCCCTCCACTTT. The gene calls are TRBV7-2 and TRBJ1-6; D may be TRBD1 (6 bases). Per germline, CDR1 SGHTA and CDR2 FQGNSA. V was shortened by 5 bases and J by 10 bases, with 21 bases between the two germline ends. This CDR3 has 16 residues.

The chain carries TRBV4-1 and TRBJ1-1, with D unclear. Germline-derived CDR1 and CDR2 are MGHRA and YSYEKL. V shed 1 base and J shed 1 base, with 4 bases lying between them. This CDR3 contains 13 residues. In nucleotides, the CDR3 is TGCGCCAGCAGCCAAGTAGAGAACACTGAAGCTTTCTTT. This translates into CASSQVENTEAFF.

This clone was observed a few times. This sequence joins TRBV27 and TRBJ2-3; D is perhaps TRBD2 (6 bases). Germline V gene lookup returns CDR1 MNHEY and CDR2 SMNVEV (reference sequence). The CDR3 covers 12 residues. Trimming stripped 6 bases from V and 7 bases from J, with 11 bases between. This chain's CDR3 is CASRRDLNTQYF. The DNA for the CDR3 is TGTGCCAGCAGAAGGGACTTAAATACGCAGTATTTT.

The count of this clone is one. The genes are TRBV5-6 and TRBJ2-3; no definite D call. Per the germline V gene, CDR1 is SGHDT and CDR2 is YYEEEE. This CDR3 is 13 amino acids long. Trimming removed 3 bases at V and 5 bases at J, with 10 bases between. CDR3 sequence (DNA): TGTGCCAGCAGCTCCCGGGTGAGAGATACGCAGTATTTT. Residues: CASSSRVRDTQYF.

This clone was seen only once. The V call is TRBV6-5, the J call TRBJ2-3; TRBD2 agrees at 9 bases. This CDR3 has 15 amino acids. J lost 3 bases, V lost 5 bases, and 6 bases had no gene match. Germline lookup yields CDR1 MNHEY and CDR2 SVGAGI. The CDR3 region has the DNA TGTGCCAGCAGTCTCAGCGGGGGGCGTACAGATACGCAGTATTTT. Translating gives CASSLSGGRTDTQYF.

The V call is TRBV5-4, the J call TRBJ1-2, with D hard to call. This CDR3 is 13 amino acids long. V dropped 4 bases and J dropped 5 bases, with 12 bases sitting between them. The germline gives CDR1 SGHNT, CDR2 YYREEE (reference sequence). The CDR3 DNA follows: TGTGCCAGCAGCCCCGGTGGCGGGTATGGCTACACCTTC. Translation gives CASSPGGGYGYTF.

The CDR3, as DNA: TGTGCCAGCAGGTCAGCGGGGGGGCGGACCGGGGAGCTGTTTTTT. Amino acids: CASRSAGGRTGELFF. The rearrangement joins TRBV27 to TRBJ2-2, with 10 bases fitting TRBD2. Trimming removed 6 bases from V and 5 bases from J; junction bases left unmatched: 6. The CDR3 length is 15 residues. The germline gives CDR1 MNHEY, CDR2 SMNVEV (reference sequence).

The chain couples TRBV30 to TRBJ1-1; TRBD1 matches 8 bases. The trim removed 5 bases at V and 11 bases at J, leaving 7 bases unmatched. CDR1 and CDR2 (germline): GTSNPN, SVGIG (reference sequence). The CDR3 contains 11 residues. CDR3 DNA: TGTGCCTGGCAGACAGGGGCGGCCGCTTTCTTT. As protein: CAWQTGAAAFF.

V gene TRBV30 combines with J gene TRBJ2-4; D perhaps matches TRBD2 (5 bases). Germline CDR1 reads GTSNPN; CDR2 reads SVGIG (reference sequence). V was trimmed by 2 bases and J by 0 bases, leaving 17 bases between them. The CDR3 has 17 residues. The CDR3 is CAWSPGSAALAKNIQYF. CDR3 sequence (DNA): TGTGCCTGGAGTCCCGGGTCAGCGGCTCTAGCCAAAAACATTCAGTACTTC.

This clone has just one count. This chain uses TRBV5-1 with TRBJ2-3; D ambiguous. Germline V lookup: CDR1 SGHRS, CDR2 YFSETQ. Trimming left V 2 bases short and J 5 bases short, with 9 bases between. This CDR3 has 13 residues. CDR3 region: CASSFRVGDTQYF. CDR3 DNA: TGCGCCAGCAGCTTCCGGGTCGGAGATACGCAGTATTTT.

The chain couples TRBV6-6 to TRBJ1-1, with 8 bases fitting TRBD1. V was clipped by 6 bases and J by 0 bases; unmatched bases: 3. Germline loops: CDR1 MNHNY, CDR2 SVGAGI (reference sequence). The CDR3 contains 14 residues. CDR3 nucleotide sequence: TGTGCCAGCAGGACAGGGGCTGTGAACACTGAAGCTTTCTTT. Translated: CASRTGAVNTEAFF.

V usage is TRBV7-9 and J usage is TRBJ2-2; 9 bases agree with TRBD2. The CDR3 runs 15 residues. V lost 4 bases to trimming and J lost 1 base; unmatched junction nucleotides: 1. Germline V lookup: CDR1 SEHNR, CDR2 FQNEAQ (reference sequence). The CDR3 spells CASSSTSGNTGELFF. The DNA of the CDR3 is TGTGCCAGCAGCTCGACTAGCGGGAACACCGGGGAGCTGTTTTTT.

V gene TRBV27 combines with J gene TRBJ2-2; TRBD2 matches 7 bases. Germline-derived CDR1 and CDR2 are MNHEY and SMNVEV (reference sequence). V lost 2 bases to trimming and J lost 3 bases; unmatched junction nucleotides: 3. The CDR3 is 15 amino acids. CDR3 protein: CASSLGLADTGELFF. The CDR3 nucleotides are TGTGCCAGCAGTTTAGGGCTAGCGGACACCGGGGAGCTGTTTTTT.

This chain connects TRBV30 to TRBJ2-3; 13 nucleotides agree with TRBD2. The CDR3 has 19 residues. From germline, CDR1 is GTSNPN and CDR2 SVGIG (reference sequence). The V and J ends lost 2 bases and 3 bases, in that order; junction bases with no gene match: 14. Here the CDR3 reads CAWSPLGLAGASGTDTQYF. The CDR3 nucleotides are TGTGCCTGGAGTCCGCTTGGACTAGCGGGAGCATCGGGTACAGATACGCAGTATTTT. The full variable domain, in which reference TRBV30 and TRBJ2-3 provide the parts outside the CDR3, is SQTIHQWPATLVQPVGSPLSLECTVEGTSNPNLYWYRQAAGRGLQLLFYSVGIGQISSEVPQNLSASRPQDRQFILSSKKLLLSDSGFYLCAWSPLGLAGASGTDTQYFGPGTRLTVL.

The chain couples TRBV2 to TRBJ2-3; D may correspond to TRBD1 or TRBD2 (5 bases each). Trimming stripped 4 bases from V and 5 bases from J, with 16 bases between. The CDR3 length is 15 residues. Germline CDR1 and CDR2: SNHLY and FYNNEI. The CDR3 bases are TGTGCCAGCAGTGTAGCGCAAACAGGTGTAGATACGCAGTATTTT. This translates into CASSVAQTGVDTQYF.

The chain couples TRBV6-5 to TRBJ1-2, with a weak D call TRBD1 (6 bases). Trimming shortened V by 8 bases and J by 4 bases, and 17 bases separated the two germline ends. Germline V CDR1 and CDR2: MNHEY, SVGAGI. CDR3 size: 14 residues. The CDR3 sequence: CASRTAYDTYGYTF. CDR3 nucleotides: TGTGCCAGCCGGACAGCATATGATACCTATGGCTACACCTTC.

The chain recombines TRBV7-8 with TRBJ2-1; 9 bases line up with TRBD2. V was clipped by 3 bases and J by 0 bases; unmatched bases: 3. Per germline, CDR1 SGHVS and CDR2 FQNEAQ. This CDR3 is built from 16 residues. CDR3 bases: TGTGCCAGCAGCTTCCTAGCGGGAAGCTCCTACAATGAGCAGTTCTTC. Its protein product is CASSFLAGSSYNEQFF.